Following are 16 T cell receptor beta chains from one sample sequenced in a study of OX40 agonist ivuxolimab in advanced cancers. Sequenced by immunoSEQ multiplex PCR; TCRdb stores in-frame clones only, minus some. Of some 66,000 clones in the sample, roughly 87% were seen once. Source: CD4+ or CD8+ T cells sorted from blood, taken in a trial of the OX40 agonist ivuxolimab. The receptors were sampled from an adult with an advanced solid tumor such as melanoma, head and neck, liver or kidney cancer.

The V and J genes are TRBV9 and TRBJ2-7; possibly TRBD1 for D (5 bases). The germline V gene encodes CDR1 SGDLS and CDR2 YYNGEE. The CDR3 spans 13 residues. Deletions cut 3 bases from V and 0 bases from J, with 7 bases between. CDR3 bases: TGTGCCAGCAGCGACAGGCCCTCCTACGAGCAGTACTTC. This sequence encodes CASSDRPSYEQYF.

This chain links TRBV6-6 with TRBJ1-3; tentatively, D is TRBD1 (6 bases). The germline V and J ends were trimmed by 11 bases and 1 base, with 12 bases remaining between them. From germline, CDR1 is MNHNY and CDR2 SVGAGI (reference sequence). The CDR3 consists of 13 residues. CDR3 region: CAGQGGSGNTIYF. The DNA of the CDR3 is TGTGCCGGACAAGGGGGATCTGGAAACACCATATATTTT.

The chain carries TRBV28 and TRBJ2-7, with 13 bases matching TRBD2. Trimming at V came to 6 bases and at J to 4 bases, leaving 3 bases not matched to a gene. CDR1 is MDHEN and CDR2 is SYDVKM in the germline V gene. This CDR3 region has 14 residues. CDR3 DNA sequence: TGTGCCAGCAGATCGACTAGCGGGAGGTACGAGCAGTACTTC. Its translation is CASRSTSGRYEQYF.

This clone was recorded only once. This chain's CDR3 is CASSPQGQGDPQAFF. As DNA, the CDR3 is TGTGCCAGCAGCCCCCAAGGACAGGGGGACCCCCAAGCTTTCTTT. The chain carries TRBV7-3 and TRBJ1-1; 10 nucleotides agree with TRBD1. Unmatched junction bases numbered 12, after V lost 5 bases and J lost 9 bases. There are 15 residues in the CDR3. Germline V gene lookup returns CDR1 SGHTA and CDR2 FQGTGA.

The gene calls are TRBV5-1 and TRBJ2-1, with 7 positions matching TRBD1. This CDR3 is built from 14 residues. Germline V CDR1 and CDR2: SGHRS, YFSETQ. The V segment lost 3 bases and the J segment 5 bases; nucleotides outside the gene matches: 5. The CDR3 DNA reads as TGCGCCAGCAGCTCGGGACAGCCTGACAATGAGCAGTTCTTC. Its protein product is CASSSGQPDNEQFF.

This chain links TRBV9 with TRBJ1-6; D may be TRBD1 (5 bases). V was cut by 2 bases and J by 5 bases, with 11 bases left in between. The CDR3 is 15 residues long. CDR1 and CDR2 (germline): SGDLS, YYNGEE. CDR3: CASSVRDANNSPLHF. CDR3 DNA sequence: TGTGCCAGCAGCGTTCGGGACGCCAATAATTCACCCCTCCACTTT.

The sample holds a few counts of this clone. V and J are TRBV18 and TRBJ1-2, with D unclear. The V end was cut by 3 bases, the J end by 4 bases, with 21 bases between. CDR3 length: 17 amino acids. Germline CDR1 is KGHSH and CDR2 is LQKENI. The CDR3 nucleotides are TGTGCCAGCTCACCCCGACCGGTGACCGGGAGGAGCTATGGCTACACCTTC. This sequence encodes CASSPRPVTGRSYGYTF.

This clone was seen only a few times. V and J are TRBV5-1 and TRBJ2-7; 7 nucleotides match TRBD1. V dropped 6 bases and J dropped 0; count of bases not matched to a gene: 9. The CDR3 is 15 residues long. Germline CDR1 is SGHRS and CDR2 is YFSETQ. Here the CDR3 reads CASNAQGTGSYEQYF. The CDR3 region has the DNA TGCGCCAGCAACGCACAGGGGACGGGCTCCTACGAGCAGTACTTC.

V and J are TRBV7-2 and TRBJ1-5; D might be TRBD1 (5 bases). V was clipped by 2 bases and J by 1 base, with 12 bases between them. Germline lookup yields CDR1 SGHTA and CDR2 FQGNSA. The CDR3 has 16 residues. The CDR3 spells CASSLTGRVSNQPQHF. CDR3 coding DNA: TGTGCCAGCAGCTTAACCGGCAGGGTGAGCAATCAGCCCCAGCATTTT.

The chain couples TRBV5-1 to TRBJ2-2; 12 bases fit TRBD2. The CDR3 runs 16 residues. J was trimmed by 6 bases and V by 4 bases; bases with no gene match: 7. Looked up from germline, CDR1 is SGHRS and CDR2 is YFSETQ. The CDR3 DNA follows: TGCGCCAGCAGCCCGGATTGGACTAGCGGGGCCGGGGAGCTGTTTTTT. This translates into CASSPDWTSGAGELFF.

V usage is TRBV2 and J usage is TRBJ2-7; D is unresolved. V was cut by 6 bases and J by 0 bases, with 6 bases left in between. Germline V gene lookup returns CDR1 SNHLY and CDR2 FYNNEI. This CDR3 comprises 12 residues. The CDR3 sequence is CASSDNSYEQYV. DNA of the CDR3: TGTGCCAGCAGCGACAACTCCTACGAGCAGTACGTC.

The chain carries TRBV7-6 and TRBJ2-1, with TRBD2 matching 7 bases. CDR3 size: 15 residues. The J segment lost 6 bases and the V segment lost 1 base, leaving 6 bases of the junction unmatched. The germline CDR1 and CDR2 sequences are SGHVS and FNYEAQ. This chain's CDR3 is CASSLDPRGVNEQFF. The CDR3 bases are TGTGCCAGCAGCTTAGACCCTCGGGGGGTCAATGAGCAGTTCTTC.

The V and J genes are TRBV7-2 and TRBJ2-7; D remains ambiguous. Germline CDR1 is SGHTA and CDR2 is FQGNSA. The CDR3 totals 14 residues. The ends were cut back, 2 bases at V and 2 bases at J, with 10 bases in the middle. The DNA for the CDR3 is TGTGCCAGCAGCTTACAAATAACCCCCTACGAGCAGTACTTC. Translated: CASSLQITPYEQYF.

J is TRBJ1-4 and V is TRBV4-2; the D is unclear. V was cut by 0 bases and J by 0 bases, with 8 bases left in between. The CDR3 has 16 amino acids. In germline, CDR1 is LGHNA, CDR2 YNFKEQ. The CDR3 nucleotides are TGTGCCAGCAGCCAAGAAAGGGCCACAACTAATGAAAAACTGTTTTTT. This translates into CASSQERATTNEKLFF.

This clone appeared once. The chain has TRBV4-3 and TRBJ2-3, with 16 bases fitting TRBD2. Germline V gene data show CDR1 as LGHNA and CDR2 as YSLEER. Trimming took 6 bases from V and 5 from J; bases not matched to a gene: 11. The CDR3 sequence is 18 residues long. The CDR3 DNA reads as TGCGCCAGCAGTCGGGGACTAGCGGGAGGGCCGAGGGGAGATACGCAGTATTTT. Protein sequence: CASSRGLAGGPRGDTQYF.

The gene calls are TRBV10-3 and TRBJ1-1; D unresolved. V lost 4 bases to trimming and J lost 1 base, with 22 bases between them. The germline V gene has CDR1 ENHRY and CDR2 SYGVKD. This CDR3 region has 18 residues. CDR3 DNA sequence: TGTGCCATCAGTGCACGACCCGCTCCACGCGTTGGGAACACTGAAGCTTTCTTT. Translation: CAISARPAPRVGNTEAFF.